This T cell receptor beta chain was captured by sequencing in a study of cytomegalovirus exposure and HLA in healthy donors. Background on the study: The roughly 130 validation repertoires were reported in a later analysis to have been generated on the same platform as the roughly 700 first-cohort repertoires.

About this clone: Its matching antigen is unknown.

Libraries were prepared by immunoSEQ multiplex PCR; TCRdb keeps only in-frame clonotypes and omits some of them. The table lists 180,000 or so clones, roughly 82% of them singletons. Study-wide findings and caveats: The study flagged 150 to 200 TCR beta chains as cytomegalovirus-associated. Published work reported that the classifier diagnosed cytomegalovirus status with high specificity and sensitivity. Most observed TCR sequences were rare, whereas some public TCRs were detected in many donors.

The receptor was isolated from a woman in her 30s in good health and CMV-seropositive. The sample was PBMCs.

CDR3 sequence: CASSFRLAGEEEQFF. In nucleotides, the CDR3 is TGTGCCAGCAGCTTTCGGCTAGCGGGAGAAGAAGAGCAGTTCTTC. The chain carries TRBV11-3 and TRBJ2-1; 10 bases match TRBD2. After removal of 3 bases from V and 10 bases from J, the junction contained 9 bases not matched to a gene. The CDR3 extends over 15 amino acids. Germline loops: CDR1 SGHNT, CDR2 YENEEA.